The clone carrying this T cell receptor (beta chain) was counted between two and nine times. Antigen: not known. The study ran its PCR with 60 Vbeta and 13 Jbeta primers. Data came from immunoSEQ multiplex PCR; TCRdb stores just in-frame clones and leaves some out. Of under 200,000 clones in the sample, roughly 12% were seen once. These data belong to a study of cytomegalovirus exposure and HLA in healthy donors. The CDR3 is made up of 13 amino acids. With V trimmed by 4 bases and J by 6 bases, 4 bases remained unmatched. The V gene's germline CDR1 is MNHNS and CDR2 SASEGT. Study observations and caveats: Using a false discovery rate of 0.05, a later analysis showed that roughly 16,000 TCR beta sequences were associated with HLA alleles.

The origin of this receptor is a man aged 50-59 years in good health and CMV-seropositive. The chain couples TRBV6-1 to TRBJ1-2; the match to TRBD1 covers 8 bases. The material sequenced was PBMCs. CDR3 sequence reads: CASSGRTGNGYTF. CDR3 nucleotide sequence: TGTGCCAGCAGTGGTAGGACAGGGAATGGCTACACCTTC.